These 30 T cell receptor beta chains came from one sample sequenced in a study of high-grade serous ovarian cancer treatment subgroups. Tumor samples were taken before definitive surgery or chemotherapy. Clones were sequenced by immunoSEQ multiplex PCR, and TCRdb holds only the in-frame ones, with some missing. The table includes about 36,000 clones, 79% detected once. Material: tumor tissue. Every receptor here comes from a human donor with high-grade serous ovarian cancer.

DNA of the CDR3: TGTGCCAGCAAAGTCAGGGCGCATACCGGGGAGCTGTTTTTT. Protein product: CASKVRAHTGELFF. The chain links TRBV2 to TRBJ2-2; the D gene is possibly TRBD1 (5 bases). Trimming removed 7 bases from V and 5 bases from J, with 14 bases in between. Germline values: CDR1 SNHLY, CDR2 FYNNEI. The CDR3 consists of 14 residues.

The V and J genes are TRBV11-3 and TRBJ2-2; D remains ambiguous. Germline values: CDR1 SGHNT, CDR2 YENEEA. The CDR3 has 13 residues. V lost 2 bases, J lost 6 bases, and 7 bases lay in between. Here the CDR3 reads CASSLREAGELFF. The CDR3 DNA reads TGTGCCAGCAGCTTAAGAGAGGCCGGGGAGCTGTTTTTT. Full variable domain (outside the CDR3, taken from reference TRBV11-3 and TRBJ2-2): EAGVVQSPRYKIIEKKQPVAFWCNPISGHNTLYWYLQNLGQGPELLIRYENEEAVDDSQLPKDRFSAERLKGVDSTLKIQPAELGDSAVYLCASSLREAGELFFGEGSRLTVL.

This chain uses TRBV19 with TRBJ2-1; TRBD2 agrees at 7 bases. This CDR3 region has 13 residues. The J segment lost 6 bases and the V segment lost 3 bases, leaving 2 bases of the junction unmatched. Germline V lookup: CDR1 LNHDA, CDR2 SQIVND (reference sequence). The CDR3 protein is CASSIPSGNEQFF. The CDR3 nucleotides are TGTGCCAGTAGTATTCCTAGCGGCAATGAGCAGTTCTTC. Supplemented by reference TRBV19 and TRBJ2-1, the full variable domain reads DGGITQSPKYLFRKEGQNVTLSCEQNLNHDAMYWYRQDPGQGLRLIYYSQIVNDFQKGDIAEGYSVSREKKESFPLTVTSAQKNPTAFYLCASSIPSGNEQFFGPGTRLTVL.

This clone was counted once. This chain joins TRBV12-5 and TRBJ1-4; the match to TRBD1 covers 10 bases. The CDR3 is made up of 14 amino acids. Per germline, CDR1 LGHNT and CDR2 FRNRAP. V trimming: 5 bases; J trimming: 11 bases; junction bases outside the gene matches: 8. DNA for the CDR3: TGTGCTAGTGGTCCCGGGACAGGGGTGGGGAAACTGTTTTTT. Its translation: CASGPGTGVGKLFF.

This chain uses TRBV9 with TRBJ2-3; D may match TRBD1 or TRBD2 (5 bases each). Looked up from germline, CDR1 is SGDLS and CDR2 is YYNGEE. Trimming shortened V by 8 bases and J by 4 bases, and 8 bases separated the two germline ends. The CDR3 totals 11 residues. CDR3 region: CASGTADTQYF. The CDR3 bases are TGTGCCAGTGGGACGGCAGATACGCAGTATTTT.

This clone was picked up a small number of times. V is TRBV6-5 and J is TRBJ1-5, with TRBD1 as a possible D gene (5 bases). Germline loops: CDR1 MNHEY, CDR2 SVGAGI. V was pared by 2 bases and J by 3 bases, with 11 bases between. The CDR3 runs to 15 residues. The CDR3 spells CASSYGAGINQPQHF. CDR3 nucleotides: TGTGCCAGCAGTTACGGGGCAGGAATCAATCAGCCCCAGCATTTT.

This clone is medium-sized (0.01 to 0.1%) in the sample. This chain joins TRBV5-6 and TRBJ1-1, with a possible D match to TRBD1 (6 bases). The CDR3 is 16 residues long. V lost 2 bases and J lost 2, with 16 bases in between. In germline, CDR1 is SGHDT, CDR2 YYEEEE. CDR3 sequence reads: CASSLYPGTLNTEAFF. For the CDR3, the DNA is TGTGCCAGCAGCTTATATCCCGGGACACTTAACACTGAAGCTTTCTTT.

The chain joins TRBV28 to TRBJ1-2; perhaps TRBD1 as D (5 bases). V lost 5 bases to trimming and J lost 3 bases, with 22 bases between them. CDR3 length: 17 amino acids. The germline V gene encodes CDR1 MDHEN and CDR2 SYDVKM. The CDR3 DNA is TGTGCCAGCAGTAAGGTATCGGGACGGATGCAGGACTATGGCTACACCTTC. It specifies CASSKVSGRMQDYGYTF.

CDR3 amino acids: CASSVVSGIFNEQFF. The CDR3 nucleotides are TGTGCCAGCAGCGTAGTTAGCGGGATCTTCAATGAGCAGTTCTTC. This chain uses TRBV9 with TRBJ2-1, with 8 nucleotides matching TRBD2. The CDR3 runs 15 residues. The V gene end was trimmed by 0 bases and the J gene end by 6 bases; junction bases not matched to a gene: 5. The V gene's germline CDR1 is SGDLS and CDR2 YYNGEE.

CDR3 region: CASSFSGSYEQYF. Written as DNA, the CDR3 is TGTGCCAGTAGTTTTAGCGGGTCCTACGAGCAGTACTTC. This chain joins TRBV19 and TRBJ2-7; 7 bases match TRBD2. Germline CDR1 reads LNHDA; CDR2 reads SQIVND (reference sequence). This CDR3 comprises 13 residues. Germline trimming cut 5 bases from V and 1 base from J; bases unmatched to any gene: 2.

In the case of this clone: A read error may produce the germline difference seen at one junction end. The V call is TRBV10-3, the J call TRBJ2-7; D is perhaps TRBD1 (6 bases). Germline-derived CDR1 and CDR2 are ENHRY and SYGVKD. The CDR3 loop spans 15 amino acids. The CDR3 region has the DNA TGTGCCAGCAGTTCCCTACAGGGCTCACCCTACGAGCAGTACTTC. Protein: CASSSLQGSPYEQYF.

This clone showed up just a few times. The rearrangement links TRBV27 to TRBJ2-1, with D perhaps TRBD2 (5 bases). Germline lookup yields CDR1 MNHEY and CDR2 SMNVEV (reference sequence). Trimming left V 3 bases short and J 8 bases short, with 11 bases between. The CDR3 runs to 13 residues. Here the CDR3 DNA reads TGTGCCAGCAGTTTCCTAGCTGCGGATGAGCAGTTCTTC. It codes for CASSFLAADEQFF.

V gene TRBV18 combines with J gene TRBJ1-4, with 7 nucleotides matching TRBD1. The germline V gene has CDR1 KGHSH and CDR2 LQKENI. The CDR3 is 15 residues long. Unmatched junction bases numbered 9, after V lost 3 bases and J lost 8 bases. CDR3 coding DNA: TGTGCCAGCTCACCCGTATGGGACAGCGCAGAAAAACTGTTTTTT. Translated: CASSPVWDSAEKLFF.

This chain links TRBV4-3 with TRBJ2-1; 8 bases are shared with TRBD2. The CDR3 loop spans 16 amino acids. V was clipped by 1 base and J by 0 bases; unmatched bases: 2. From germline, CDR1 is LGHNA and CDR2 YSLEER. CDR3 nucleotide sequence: TGCGCCAGCAGCCAAGGAAGCGGGAGCTCCTACAATGAGCAGTTCTTC. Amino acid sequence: CASSQGSGSSYNEQFF.

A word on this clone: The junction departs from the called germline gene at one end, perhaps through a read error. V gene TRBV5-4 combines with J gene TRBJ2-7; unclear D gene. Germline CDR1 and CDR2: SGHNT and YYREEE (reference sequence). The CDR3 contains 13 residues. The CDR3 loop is CASSQEPWYEQYF. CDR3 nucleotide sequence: TGCGCCAGCAGCCAAGAGCCCTGGTACGAGCAGTACTTC.

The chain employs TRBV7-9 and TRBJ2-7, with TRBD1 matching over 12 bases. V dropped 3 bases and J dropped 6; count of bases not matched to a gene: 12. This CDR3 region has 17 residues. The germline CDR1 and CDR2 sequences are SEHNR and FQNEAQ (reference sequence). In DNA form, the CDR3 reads TGTGCCAGCAGCTTTAGATTATTAGGGACAGGGGGCGGCGAGCAGTACTTC. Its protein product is CASSFRLLGTGGGEQYF. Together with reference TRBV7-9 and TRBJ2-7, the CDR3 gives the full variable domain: DTGVSQNPRHKITKRGQNVTFRCDPISEHNRLYWYRQTLGQGPEFLTYFQNEAQLEKSRLLSDRFSAERPKGSFSTLEIQRTEQGDSAMYLCASSFRLLGTGGGEQYFGPGTRLTVT.

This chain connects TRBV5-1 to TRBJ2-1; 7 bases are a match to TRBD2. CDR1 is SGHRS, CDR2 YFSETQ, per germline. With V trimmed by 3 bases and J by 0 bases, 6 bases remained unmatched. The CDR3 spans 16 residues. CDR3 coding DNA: TGCGCCAGCAGCTGGCCTGGGGAGGGCTCCTACAATGAGCAGTTCTTC. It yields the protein CASSWPGEGSYNEQFF.

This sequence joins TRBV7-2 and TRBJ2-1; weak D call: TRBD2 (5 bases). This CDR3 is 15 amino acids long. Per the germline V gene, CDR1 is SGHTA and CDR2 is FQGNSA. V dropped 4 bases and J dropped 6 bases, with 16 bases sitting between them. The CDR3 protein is CASSSPPPGSNEQFF. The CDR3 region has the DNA TGTGCCAGCAGCTCCCCACCTCCGGGGTCCAATGAGCAGTTCTTC.

Here the CDR3 DNA reads TGTGCCAGCAGCCTCGGTCTGGAGTGGGGGCAGTTCTTC. Translated: CASSLGLEWGQFF. The chain has TRBV11-3 and TRBJ2-1; D not certain. This CDR3 has 13 amino acids. Deletions cut 5 bases from V and 12 bases from J, with 17 bases between. Per germline, CDR1 SGHNT and CDR2 YENEEA.

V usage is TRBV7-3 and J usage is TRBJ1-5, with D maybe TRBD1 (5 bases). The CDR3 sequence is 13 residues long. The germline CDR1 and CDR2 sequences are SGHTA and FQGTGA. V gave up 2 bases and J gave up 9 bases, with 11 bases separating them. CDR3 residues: CASSLGGTSPQHF. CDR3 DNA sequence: TGTGCCAGCAGCTTAGGGGGTACTTCGCCCCAGCATTTT.

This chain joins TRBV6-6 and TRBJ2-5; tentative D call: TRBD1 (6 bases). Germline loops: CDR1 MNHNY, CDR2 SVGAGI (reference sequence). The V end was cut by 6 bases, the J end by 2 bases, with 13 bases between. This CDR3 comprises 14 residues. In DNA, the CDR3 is TGTGCCAGCAGGCTGGACAGATATCAAGAGACCCAGTACTTC. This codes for CASRLDRYQETQYF.

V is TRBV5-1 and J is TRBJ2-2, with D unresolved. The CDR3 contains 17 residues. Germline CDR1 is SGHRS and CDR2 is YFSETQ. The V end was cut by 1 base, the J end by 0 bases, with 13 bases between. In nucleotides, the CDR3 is TGCGCCAGCAGCTTGAGCACCGCCATGGCGAACACCGGGGAGCTGTTTTTT. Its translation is CASSLSTAMANTGELFF.

DNA of the CDR3: TGTGCCAGCAGGCAGGACGGCGGGAGTCACGAGACCCAGTACTTC. It is translated as CASRQDGGSHETQYF. V is TRBV28 and J is TRBJ2-5; 7 nucleotides align to TRBD2. CDR3 length: 15 residues. The germline V gene encodes CDR1 MDHEN and CDR2 SYDVKM. After removal of 6 bases from V and 5 bases from J, the junction contained 12 bases not matched to a gene.

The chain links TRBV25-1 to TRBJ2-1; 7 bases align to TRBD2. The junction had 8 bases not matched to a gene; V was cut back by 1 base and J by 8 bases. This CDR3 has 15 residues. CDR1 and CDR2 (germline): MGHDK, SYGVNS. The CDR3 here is CASSEWARGGDEQFF. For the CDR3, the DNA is TGTGCCAGCAGTGAATGGGCGAGGGGAGGGGATGAGCAGTTCTTC.

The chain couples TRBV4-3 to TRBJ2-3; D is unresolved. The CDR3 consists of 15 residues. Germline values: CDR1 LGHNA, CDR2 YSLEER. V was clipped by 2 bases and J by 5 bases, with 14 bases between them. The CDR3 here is CASSQQDVRGDTQYF. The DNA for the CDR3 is TGCGCCAGCAGCCAACAGGACGTGCGCGGAGATACGCAGTATTTT.

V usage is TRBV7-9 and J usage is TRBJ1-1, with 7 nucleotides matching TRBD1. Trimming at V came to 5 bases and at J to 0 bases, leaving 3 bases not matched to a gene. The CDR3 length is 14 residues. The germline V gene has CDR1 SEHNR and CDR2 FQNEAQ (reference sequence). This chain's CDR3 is CASSGTELNTEAFF. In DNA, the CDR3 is TGTGCCAGCAGCGGGACAGAGCTGAACACTGAAGCTTTCTTT.

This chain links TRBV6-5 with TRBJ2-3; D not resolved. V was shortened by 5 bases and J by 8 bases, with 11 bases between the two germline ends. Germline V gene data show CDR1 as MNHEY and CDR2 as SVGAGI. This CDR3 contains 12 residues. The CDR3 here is CASSPGHATQYF. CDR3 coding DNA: TGTGCCAGCAGTCCCGGGCATGCTACGCAGTATTTT.

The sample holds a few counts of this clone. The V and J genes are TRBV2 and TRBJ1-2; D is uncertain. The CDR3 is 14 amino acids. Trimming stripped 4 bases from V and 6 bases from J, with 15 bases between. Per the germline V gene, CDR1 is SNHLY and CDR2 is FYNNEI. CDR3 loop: CASSVNPGWNGYTF. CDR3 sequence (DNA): TGTGCCAGCAGTGTAAACCCAGGATGGAATGGCTACACCTTC.

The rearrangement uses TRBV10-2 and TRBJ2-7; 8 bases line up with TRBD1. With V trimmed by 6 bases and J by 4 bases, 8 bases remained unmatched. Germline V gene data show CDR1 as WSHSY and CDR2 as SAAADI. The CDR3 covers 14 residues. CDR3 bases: TGCGCCAGCAGGACAGGGGCCGGCCCGTACGAGCAGTACTTC. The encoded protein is CASRTGAGPYEQYF.

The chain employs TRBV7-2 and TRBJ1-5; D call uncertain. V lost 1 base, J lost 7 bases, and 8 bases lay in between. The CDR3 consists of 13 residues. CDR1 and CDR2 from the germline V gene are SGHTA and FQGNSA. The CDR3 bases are TGTGCCAGCAGCTTAGATCATTTACAGCCCCAGCATTTT. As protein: CASSLDHLQPQHF.